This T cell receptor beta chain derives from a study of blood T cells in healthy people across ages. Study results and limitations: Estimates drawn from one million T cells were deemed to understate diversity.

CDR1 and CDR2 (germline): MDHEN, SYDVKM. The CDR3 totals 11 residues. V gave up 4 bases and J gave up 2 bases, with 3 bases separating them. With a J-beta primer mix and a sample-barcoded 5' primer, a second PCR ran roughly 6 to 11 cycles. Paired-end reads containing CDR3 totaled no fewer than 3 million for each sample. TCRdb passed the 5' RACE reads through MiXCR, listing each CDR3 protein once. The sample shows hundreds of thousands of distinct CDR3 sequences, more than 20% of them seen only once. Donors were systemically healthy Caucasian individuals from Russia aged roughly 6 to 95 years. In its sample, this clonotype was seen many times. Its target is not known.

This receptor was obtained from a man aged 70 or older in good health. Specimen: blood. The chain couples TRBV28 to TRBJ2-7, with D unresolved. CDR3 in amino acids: CASSSPYEQYF. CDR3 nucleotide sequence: TGTGCCAGCAGTTCCCCCTACGAGCAGTACTTC.